The rows below give T cell receptor beta chains drawn from one sample of a study of shared clonotypes between healthy human individuals. Only in-frame clones appear in the TCRdb table, and some are missing; sequencing was by immunoSEQ multiplex PCR. The table has under 1 million clones, about 96% seen once. The material sequenced was naive CD8+ T cells sorted from blood. These receptors were collected from a man in his thirties or forties in good health. Each CDR3 is given with its conserved first and last residue. Fields, in order: CDR3 length, clone size, V gene, D gene, J gene, CDR3 protein, CDR3 DNA. D genes are given only for firm matches. Not every row has a clone size; where given, it reads once, few, many or a size class.

>16|NA|TRBV29-1|NA|TRBJ2-7
CSVPGQRYKDSYEQYF
TGCAGCGTCCCGGGACAACGTTATAAAGACTCCTACGAGCAGTACTTC
>16|NA|TRBV5-6|TRBD2|TRBJ2-7
CASSLVASGNIYEQYF
TGTGCCAGCAGCTTGGTAGCTAGCGGGAATATCTACGAGCAGTACTTC
>13|NA|TRBV27|NA|TRBJ1-5
CASSLSPYQPQHF
TGTGCCAGCAGTTTATCGCCTTATCAGCCCCAGCATTTT
>11|NA|TRBV11-2|NA|TRBJ2-7
CASSLIGEQYF
TGTGCCAGCAGCTTGATAGGCGAGCAGTACTTC
>13|NA|TRBV5-6|NA|TRBJ2-7
CASSGDRQYEQYF
TGTGCCAGCAGCGGTGACAGGCAATACGAGCAGTACTTC
>18|NA|TRBV5-5|TRBD1|TRBJ1-3
CASSPGTGSSAPGNTIYF
TGTGCCAGCAGCCCCGGGACAGGATCTTCGGCTCCTGGAAACACCATATATTTT
>17|NA|TRBV28|TRBD1|TRBJ1-2
CASSTIIQGIIKYGYTF
TGTGCCAGCAGTACGATCATACAGGGGATCATCAAATATGGCTACACCTTC
>11|NA|TRBV29-1|NA|TRBJ2-7
CSVEDLGGIDF
TGCAGCGTTGAAGATCTTGGCGGGATTGACTTC
>17|NA|TRBV28|NA|TRBJ2-7
CASSPTRTGRGIYEQYF
TGTGCCAGCAGTCCGACTAGGACAGGTCGGGGGATTTACGAGCAGTACTTC
>15|NA|TRBV14|TRBD2|TRBJ2-1
CASSAIAGAYNEQFF
TGTGCCAGCAGCGCTATAGCGGGAGCTTACAATGAGCAGTTCTTC
>14|NA|TRBV19|NA|TRBJ1-5
CASSIRQPNQPQHF
TGTGCCAGTAGCATAAGACAGCCCAATCAGCCCCAGCATTTT
>19|NA|TRBV4-1|TRBD1|TRBJ1-5
CASSQVAPGGLRSNQPQHF
TGCGCCAGCAGCCAAGTGGCCCCAGGGGGGTTGAGGAGCAATCAGCCCCAGCATTTT
>14|once|TRBV2|NA|TRBJ2-2
CASSEISGFGELFF
TGTGCCAGCAGTGAGATCAGCGGGTTTGGGGAGCTGTTTTTT
>14|NA|TRBV6-5|TRBD2|TRBJ2-1
CASTQLAGVYEQFF
TGTGCCAGCACGCAACTAGCGGGAGTGTATGAGCAGTTCTTC
>12|NA|TRBV11-2|NA|TRBJ2-1
CASSSIADEQFF
TGTGCCAGCAGCTCAATAGCGGATGAGCAGTTCTTC
>12|NA|TRBV7-8|NA|TRBJ1-1
CASSLQGLEAFF
TGTGCCAGCAGCTTACAGGGATTGGAGGCTTTCTTT
>15|NA|TRBV5-8|NA|TRBJ1-5
CASSFLQAGNQPQHF
TGTGCCAGCAGCTTTTTACAAGCCGGCAATCAGCCCCAGCATTTT
>14|NA|TRBV6-6|NA|TRBJ2-7
CASNLNRVAYEQYF
TGTGCCAGCAATCTTAACAGGGTCGCCTACGAGCAGTACTTC
>16|NA|TRBV6-5|TRBD2|TRBJ2-7
CASSYSTSGSSYEQYF
TGTGCCAGCAGTTACTCGACTAGCGGGAGCTCCTACGAGCAGTACTTC
>14|NA|TRBV11-2|NA|TRBJ2-3
CASSLVPGSDTQYF
TGTGCCAGCAGCTTAGTCCCAGGGTCAGATACGCAGTATTTT
>15|NA|TRBV27|NA|TRBJ2-7
CASTPGAPRTREQYF
TGTGCCAGCACCCCTGGGGCCCCCCGTACCCGCGAGCAGTACTTC
>15|NA|TRBV14|NA|TRBJ1-2
CASSLQESANYGYTF
TGTGCCAGCAGCCTCCAGGAGTCAGCTAACTATGGCTACACCTTC
>19|NA|TRBV6-4|NA|TRBJ1-1
CASSDSTRRTAKFRKLSFF
TGTGCCAGCAGTGACTCTACTCGGCGGACAGCCAAATTTAGGAAGTTATCTTTCTTT
>16|NA|TRBV6-5|TRBD1|TRBJ1-2
CASSYSTGGLNYGYTF
TGTGCCAGCAGTTACTCGACAGGGGGCTTGAACTATGGCTACACCTTC
>14|NA|TRBV11-2|NA|TRBJ2-3
CASSLPFGTDTQYF
TGTGCCAGCAGCTTACCGTTTGGCACAGATACGCAGTATTTT
>14|once|TRBV28|TRBD1|TRBJ2-7
CASRSGQGVDEQYF
TGTGCCAGCAGGTCAGGACAGGGCGTTGACGAGCAGTACTTC
>16|once|TRBV2|TRBD2|TRBJ2-5
CASSEGLAGGYETQYF
TGTGCCAGCAGTGAGGGACTAGCGGGAGGATATGAGACCCAGTACTTC
>15|NA|TRBV11-2|NA|TRBJ2-7
CASSSSYGERNEQYF
TGTGCCAGCAGCTCTAGTTACGGGGAAAGAAACGAGCAGTACTTC
>15|NA|TRBV25-1|TRBD1|TRBJ2-7
CASSELGTVVTEQYF
TGTGCCAGCAGTGAACTTGGGACAGTCGTAACCGAGCAGTACTTC
>16|NA|TRBV9|TRBD2|TRBJ2-3
CASSVERLAGSDTQYF
TGTGCCAGCAGCGTAGAACGGCTAGCGGGATCAGATACGCAGTATTTT
>15|NA|TRBV5-4|NA|TRBJ2-7
CASSLARSGDYEQYF
TGTGCCAGCAGCTTGGCCAGGTCGGGAGACTACGAGCAGTACTTC
>15|NA|TRBV5-4|TRBD2|TRBJ2-1
CASVLAGGRYNEQFF
TGTGCCAGCGTACTAGCGGGAGGACGCTACAATGAGCAGTTCTTC
>19|once|TRBV7-9|NA|TRBJ1-2
CASSLEGVAHTSSSRGYTF
TGTGCCAGCAGCTTAGAGGGAGTCGCGCACACCTCGTCGTCTCGGGGCTACACCTTC
>14|NA|TRBV4-3|NA|TRBJ2-7
CASSQVTGLYEQYF
TGCGCCAGCAGCCAAGTCACAGGTCTCTACGAGCAGTACTTC
>15|few|TRBV5-1|TRBD1|TRBJ2-2
CASSAGQGAIGELFF
TGCGCCAGCAGCGCTGGACAGGGGGCTATCGGGGAGCTGTTTTTT
>16|NA|TRBV5-1|NA|TRBJ2-1
CASSLGLGEYLYEQFF
TGCGCCAGCAGCTTGGGGCTAGGGGAGTACCTCTATGAGCAGTTCTTC
>13|NA|TRBV29-1|TRBD1|TRBJ2-7
CSVAPQGTYEQYF
TGCAGCGTTGCGCCACAGGGGACCTACGAGCAGTACTTC
>15|NA|TRBV4-3|NA|TRBJ2-7
CASSQDRTVSYEQYF
TGCGCCAGCAGCCAAGATAGGACAGTCTCCTACGAGCAGTACTTC
>14|NA|TRBV25-1|TRBD1|TRBJ2-7
CASSDRTGTYEQYF
TGTGCCAGCAGTGATAGGACAGGAACCTACGAGCAGTACTTC
>15|NA|TRBV29-1|NA|TRBJ2-1
CSVLGSETSYNEQFF
TGCAGCGTTCTTGGTTCAGAGACCTCCTACAATGAGCAGTTCTTC
>17|NA|TRBV15|TRBD2|TRBJ2-7
CATSSTSTGTSFYEQYF
TGTGCCACCAGCAGCACCTCGACCGGGACTAGTTTTTACGAGCAGTACTTC
>17|NA|TRBV10-3|NA|TRBJ1-2
CAISESGGTGFNYGYTF
TGTGCCATCAGTGAGTCGGGAGGCACGGGCTTCAACTATGGCTACACCTTC